This TCR beta chain was retrieved from a study of cytomegalovirus exposure and HLA in healthy donors. This CDR3 contains 13 residues. In germline, CDR1 is MDHEN, CDR2 SYDVKM. V lost 5 bases to trimming and J lost 6 bases; unmatched junction nucleotides: 6. Though probably carrying unrecorded immune exposures, donors were nominally healthy at sampling. Findings and caveats of the study: Compared with the approximately 680-donor mean, an Asian-associated ancestry cluster reportedly had fewer N-insertions, according to a later analysis. Cytomegalovirus status was reportedly diagnosed by the classifier with high sensitivity and specificity. Prior analysis indicated that the majority of TCR beta V segments exhibited productivity approximately 90% or approximately 30% of the time.

Concerning this clone: Its antigen is still unknown.

The PCR ran on 60 Vbeta and 13 Jbeta primers. The data were produced by immunoSEQ multiplex PCR, yet TCRdb's version contains in-frame clones alone and is incomplete. The sample holds under 60,000 clones. V is TRBV28 and J is TRBJ1-1, with 7 bases identical to TRBD1. The sample was PBMCs. The source is a woman aged 30 to 39 in good health and CMV-seropositive. This CDR3 is CASSLGQLAEAFF. The CDR3 DNA reads TGTGCCAGCAGTCTGGGACAGCTCGCTGAAGCTTTCTTT.